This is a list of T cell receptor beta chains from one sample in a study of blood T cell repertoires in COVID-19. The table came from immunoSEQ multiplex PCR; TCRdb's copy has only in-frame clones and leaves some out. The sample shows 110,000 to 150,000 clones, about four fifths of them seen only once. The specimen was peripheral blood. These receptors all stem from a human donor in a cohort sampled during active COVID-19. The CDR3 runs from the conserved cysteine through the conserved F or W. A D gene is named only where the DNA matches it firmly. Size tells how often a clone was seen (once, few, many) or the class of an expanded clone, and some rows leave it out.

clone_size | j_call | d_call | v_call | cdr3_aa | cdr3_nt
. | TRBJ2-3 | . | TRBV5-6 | CASSPLTAVTDTQYF | TGTGCCAGCAGCCCCCTAACCGCTGTCACAGATACGCAGTATTTT
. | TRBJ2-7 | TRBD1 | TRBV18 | CASSPLGTGPYEQYF | TGTGCCAGCTCACCCCTGGGGACAGGGCCCTACGAGCAGTACTTC
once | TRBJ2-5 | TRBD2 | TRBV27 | CASSLALWSGLAGTLPGSETQYF | TGTGCCAGCAGTTTAGCTCTCTGGTCGGGACTAGCGGGAACCTTACCTGGATCAGAGACCCAGTACTTC
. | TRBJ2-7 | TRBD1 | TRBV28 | CASSTPGTGGYEQYF | TGTGCCAGCAGTACCCCCGGGACAGGGGGCTACGAGCAGTACTTC
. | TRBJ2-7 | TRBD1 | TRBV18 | CASSPRTGGVYEQYF | TGTGCCAGCTCACCACGGACAGGGGGTGTCTACGAGCAGTACTTC
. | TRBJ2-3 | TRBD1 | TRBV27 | CASSWDSPTDTQYF | TGTGCCAGCAGTTGGGACAGCCCCACAGATACGCAGTATTTT
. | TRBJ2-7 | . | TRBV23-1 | CASGKPGQGAYEQYF | TGCGCCAGCGGGAAACCGGGACAAGGGGCCTACGAGCAGTACTTC
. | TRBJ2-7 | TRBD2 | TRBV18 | CASSPFPTSGSSYEQYF | TGTGCCAGCTCACCCTTCCCGACTAGCGGGTCCTCCTACGAGCAGTACTTC
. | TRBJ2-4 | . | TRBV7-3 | CASSLGKGAAKNIQYF | TGTGCCAGCAGCTTAGGAAAGGGAGCAGCCAAAAACATTCAGTACTTC
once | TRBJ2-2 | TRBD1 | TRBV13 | CASSLRWTGDTGELFF | TGTGCCAGCAGCTTACGCTGGACAGGGGACACCGGGGAGCTGTTTTTT
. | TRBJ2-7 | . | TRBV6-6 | CASSQHTYEQYF | TGTGCCAGCAGTCAACATACCTACGAGCAGTACTTC
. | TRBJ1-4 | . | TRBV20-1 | CSASRGKLIEKLFF | TGCAGTGCTAGTCGCGGAAAGCTGATAGAAAAACTGTTTTTT
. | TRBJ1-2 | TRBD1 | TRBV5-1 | CASSLTGTDYGYTF | TGCGCCAGCAGCTTAACCGGGACAGACTATGGCTACACCTTC
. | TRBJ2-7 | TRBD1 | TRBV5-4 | CASSRGQGSSYEQYF | TGTGCCAGCAGCCGGGGACAGGGAAGCTCCTACGAGCAGTACTTC
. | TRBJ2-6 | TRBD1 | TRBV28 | CASSFRLGTGSPGANVLTF | TGTGCCAGCAGTTTCCGCCTCGGGACAGGCTCCCCGGGGGCCAACGTCCTGACTTTC
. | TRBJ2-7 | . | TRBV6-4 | CALLERGAINYEQYF | TGTGCCCTCCTCGAACGGGGGGCGATCAACTACGAGCAGTACTTC
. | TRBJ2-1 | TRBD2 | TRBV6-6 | CASSSKGLADSNEQFF | TGTGCCAGCAGTTCAAAAGGACTAGCGGATTCCAATGAGCAGTTCTTC
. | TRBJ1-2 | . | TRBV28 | CASSLPSLGAYGYTF | TGTGCCAGCAGTTTACCCTCATTAGGGGCCTATGGCTACACCTTC
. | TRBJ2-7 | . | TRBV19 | CASSRSDKKDEQYF | TGTGCCAGTAGTAGGTCGGACAAAAAAGACGAGCAGTACTTC
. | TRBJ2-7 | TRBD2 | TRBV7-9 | CASRTSGAYEQYF | TGTGCCAGCAGGACTAGCGGGGCCTACGAGCAGTACTTC
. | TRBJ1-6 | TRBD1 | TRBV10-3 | CATGQGINSPLHF | TGTGCCACGGGACAGGGGATTAATTCACCCCTCCACTTT
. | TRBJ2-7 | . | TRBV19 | CASSPTGLFYEQYF | TGTGCCAGTAGTCCCACAGGCTTGTTCTACGAGCAGTACTTC
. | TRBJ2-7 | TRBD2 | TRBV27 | CASSLSPTSGSSYEQYF | TGTGCCAGCAGTTTATCCCCGACTAGCGGGAGCTCCTACGAGCAGTACTTC
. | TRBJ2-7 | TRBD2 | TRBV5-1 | CASSSPGLAFSYEQYF | TGCGCCAGCAGCAGCCCGGGACTAGCGTTCTCCTACGAGCAGTACTTC
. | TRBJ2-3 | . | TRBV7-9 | CASSLVSSQFTQYF | TGTGCCAGCAGCTTAGTTAGTTCACAGTTTACGCAGTATTTT
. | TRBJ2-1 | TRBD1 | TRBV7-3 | CASSLATGKSYNEQFF | TGTGCCAGCAGCTTAGCGACAGGGAAGTCCTACAATGAGCAGTTCTTC
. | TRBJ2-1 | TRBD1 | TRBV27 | CASSYRQGANEQFF | TGTGCCAGCAGTTATCGACAGGGTGCCAATGAGCAGTTCTTC
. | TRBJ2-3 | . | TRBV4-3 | CASSQVPSDTDTQYF | TGCGCCAGCAGCCAAGTTCCTAGCGACACAGATACGCAGTATTTT
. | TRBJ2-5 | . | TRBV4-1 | CASRSTTKQETQYF | TGCGCCAGCAGGTCTACCACGAAGCAAGAGACCCAGTACTTC
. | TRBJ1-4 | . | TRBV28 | CASRQVREKLFF | TGTGCCAGCCGGCAGGTGAGAGAAAAACTGTTTTTT
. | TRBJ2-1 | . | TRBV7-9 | CASSLGQQVHNEQFF | TGTGCCAGCAGCTTAGGTCAGCAGGTCCACAATGAGCAGTTCTTC
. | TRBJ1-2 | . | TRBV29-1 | CSVVPQGVYYGYTF | TGCAGCGTTGTACCACAGGGAGTTTACTATGGCTACACCTTC
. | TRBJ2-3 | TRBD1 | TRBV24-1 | CATSDARQGTGGTDTQYF | TGTGCCACCAGTGATGCCCGACAGGGGACAGGGGGCACAGATACGCAGTATTTT
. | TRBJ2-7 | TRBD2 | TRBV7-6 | CASSPQAPTSGSYEQYF | TGTGCCAGCAGCCCGCAGGCCCCAACTAGCGGTTCCTACGAGCAGTACTTC
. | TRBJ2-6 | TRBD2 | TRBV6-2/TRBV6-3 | CASSYSFGEGSGANVLTF | TGTGCCAGCAGTTACTCGTTCGGGGAGGGCTCTGGGGCCAACGTCCTGACTTTC
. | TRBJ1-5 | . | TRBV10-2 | CASSELGAYSNQPQHF | TGCGCCAGCAGTGAGTTAGGGGCGTATAGCAATCAGCCCCAGCATTTT
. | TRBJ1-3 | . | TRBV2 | CASSLNREVSGNTIYF | TGTGCCAGCAGTCTTAACAGGGAAGTCTCTGGAAACACCATATATTTT
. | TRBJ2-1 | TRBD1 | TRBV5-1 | CASSFLQGARYEQFF | TGCGCCAGCAGCTTCTTACAGGGGGCTAGGTATGAGCAGTTCTTC
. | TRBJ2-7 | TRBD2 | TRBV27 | CASSFVSGSSYEQYF | TGTGCCAGCAGTTTTGTAAGCGGGAGTTCCTACGAGCAGTACTTC
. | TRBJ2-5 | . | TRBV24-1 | CATSQLLRVTQYF | TGTGCCACCAGCCAATTGCTGCGGGTGACCCAGTACTTC
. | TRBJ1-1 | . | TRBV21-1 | CASSKRRGTEAFF | TGTGCCAGCAGCAAACGGCGGGGCACTGAAGCTTTCTTT
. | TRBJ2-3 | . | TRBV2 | CAPLEGDTQYF | TGTGCCCCGCTGGAGGGAGATACGCAGTATTTT
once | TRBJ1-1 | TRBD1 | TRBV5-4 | CASSRGTGLNTEAFF | TGTGCCAGCAGCCGCGGGACAGGGCTTAACACTGAAGCTTTCTTT
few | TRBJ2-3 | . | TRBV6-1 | CASSEATGSDTQYF | TGTGCCAGCAGTGAAGCGACCGGGAGCGATACGCAGTATTTT
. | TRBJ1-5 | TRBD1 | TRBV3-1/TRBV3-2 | CASSQRGTGGSNQPQHF | TGTGCCAGCAGCCAAAGGGGGACAGGGGGGAGCAATCAGCCCCAGCATTTT
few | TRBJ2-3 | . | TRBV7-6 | CASSSPTGIRTDTQYF | TGTGCCAGCAGCTCCCCAACAGGTATTCGCACAGATACGCAGTATTTT
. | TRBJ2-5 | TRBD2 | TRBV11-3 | CASSGRGLAGAETQYF | TGTGCCAGCAGCGGAAGGGGACTAGCGGGAGCGGAGACCCAGTACTTC
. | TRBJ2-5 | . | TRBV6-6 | CASSYSTLAGETQYF | TGTGCCAGCAGTTACTCCACCCTGGCGGGAGAGACCCAGTACTTC
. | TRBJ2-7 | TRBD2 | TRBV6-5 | CASRPTSARREQYF | TGTGCCAGCAGACCTACTAGCGCTCGACGCGAGCAGTACTTC
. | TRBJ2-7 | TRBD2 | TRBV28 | CASSRLALYEQYF | TGTGCCAGCAGCCGACTAGCGCTCTACGAGCAGTACTTC
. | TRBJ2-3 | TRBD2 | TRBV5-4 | CASSSAGGPVDTQYF | TGTGCCAGCAGCTCAGCGGGAGGGCCTGTAGATACGCAGTATTTT
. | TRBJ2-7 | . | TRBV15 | CATSRERRYEQYF | TGTGCCACCAGCAGAGAGCGCCGCTACGAGCAGTACTTC
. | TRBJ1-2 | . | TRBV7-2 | CASSLESPVISNYGYTF | TGTGCCAGCAGCTTAGAGTCCCCGGTCATCTCTAACTATGGCTACACCTTC
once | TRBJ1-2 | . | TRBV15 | CATSSDRQAKYGYTF | TGTGCCACCAGCAGTGACCGACAGGCGAAGTATGGCTACACCTTC